This T cell receptor beta chain was documented in a study of blood T cell repertoires in COVID-19. The CDR3 has 12 residues. Germline V lookup: CDR1 MNHEY, CDR2 SVGAGI. V lost 8 bases and J 5 bases, leaving 12 bases between the germline ends. Generated by immunoSEQ multiplex PCR, the TCRdb table keeps only in-frame clones and is missing some. The sample shows about 490,000 clones, over 75% of them seen only once. This chain links TRBV6-5 with TRBJ1-2; the D is unclear. The receptor comes from a human donor in a cohort sampled during active COVID-19. Sequenced input: peripheral blood. CDR3 protein: CASSTEGYGYTF. The CDR3 DNA is TGTGCCAGCTCCACAGAGGGATATGGCTACACCTTC.